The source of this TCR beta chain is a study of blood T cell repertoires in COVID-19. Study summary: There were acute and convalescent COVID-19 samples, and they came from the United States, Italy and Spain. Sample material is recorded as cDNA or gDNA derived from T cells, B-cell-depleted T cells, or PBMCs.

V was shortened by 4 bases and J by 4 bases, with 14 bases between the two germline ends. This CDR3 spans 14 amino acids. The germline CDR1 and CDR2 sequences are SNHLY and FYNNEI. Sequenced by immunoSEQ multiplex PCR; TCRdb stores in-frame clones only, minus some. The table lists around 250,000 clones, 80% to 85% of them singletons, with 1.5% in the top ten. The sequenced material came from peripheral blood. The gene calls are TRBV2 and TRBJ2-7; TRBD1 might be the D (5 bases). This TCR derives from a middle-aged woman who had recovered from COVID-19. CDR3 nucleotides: TGTGCCAGCAGTGGGTCAGGGCTGGATTACGAGCAGTACTTC. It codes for CASSGSGLDYEQYF.